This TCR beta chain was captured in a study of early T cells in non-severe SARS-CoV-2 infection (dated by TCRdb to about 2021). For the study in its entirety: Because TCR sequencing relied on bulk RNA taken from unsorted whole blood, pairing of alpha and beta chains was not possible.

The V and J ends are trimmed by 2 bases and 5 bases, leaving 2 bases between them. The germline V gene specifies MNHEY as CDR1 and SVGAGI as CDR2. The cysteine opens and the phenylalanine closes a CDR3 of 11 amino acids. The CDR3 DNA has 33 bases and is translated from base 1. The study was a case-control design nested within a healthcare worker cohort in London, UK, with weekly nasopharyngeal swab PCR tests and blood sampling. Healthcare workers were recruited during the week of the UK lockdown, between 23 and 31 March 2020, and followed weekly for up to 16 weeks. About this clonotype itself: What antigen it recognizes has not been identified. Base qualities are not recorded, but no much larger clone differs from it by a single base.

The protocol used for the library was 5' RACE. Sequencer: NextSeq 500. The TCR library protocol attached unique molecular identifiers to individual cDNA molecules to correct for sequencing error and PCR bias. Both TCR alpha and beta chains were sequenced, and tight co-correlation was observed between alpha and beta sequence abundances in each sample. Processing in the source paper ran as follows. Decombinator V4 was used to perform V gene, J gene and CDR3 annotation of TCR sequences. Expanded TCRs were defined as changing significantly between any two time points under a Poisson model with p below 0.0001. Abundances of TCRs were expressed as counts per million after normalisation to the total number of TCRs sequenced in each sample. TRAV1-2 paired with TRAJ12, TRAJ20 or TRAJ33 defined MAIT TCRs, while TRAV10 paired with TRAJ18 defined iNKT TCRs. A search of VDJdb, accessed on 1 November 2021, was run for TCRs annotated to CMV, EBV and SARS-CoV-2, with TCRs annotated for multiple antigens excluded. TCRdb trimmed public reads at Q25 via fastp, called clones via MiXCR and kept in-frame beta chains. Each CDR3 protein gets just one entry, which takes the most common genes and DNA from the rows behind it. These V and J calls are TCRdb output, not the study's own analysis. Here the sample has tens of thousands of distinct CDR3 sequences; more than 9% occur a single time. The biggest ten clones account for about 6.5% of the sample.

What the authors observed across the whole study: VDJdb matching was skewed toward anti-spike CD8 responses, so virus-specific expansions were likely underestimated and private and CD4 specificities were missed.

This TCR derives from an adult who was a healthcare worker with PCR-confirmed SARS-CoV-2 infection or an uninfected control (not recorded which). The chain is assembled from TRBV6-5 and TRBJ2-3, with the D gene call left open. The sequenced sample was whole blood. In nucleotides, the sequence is TGTGCCAGCAGTTACGGAGATACGCAGTATTTT. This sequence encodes CASSYGDTQYF.